This TCR beta chain was recovered during a study of PD-1 blockade in classical Hodgkin lymphoma. Overall study results and limits: Diminished baseline TCR diversity has been reported in newly diagnosed patients relative to healthy donors.

The protocol was immunoSEQ multiplex PCR, while the TCRdb copy is restricted to in-frame clones and leaves out a portion. This table holds around 40,000 clones, 60% to 85% found once. V was cut by 0 bases and J by 2 bases, with 9 bases left in between. Germline loops: CDR1 SGDLS, CDR2 YYNGEE. The CDR3 loop spans 15 amino acids. Relapses following autologous stem cell transplantation were seen in all patients, with brentuximab vedotin exposure varying. A word on this clone: Its specificity is unknown.

The gene calls are TRBV9 and TRBJ1-5, with D unclear. The receptor comes from a human donor with classical Hodgkin lymphoma. This specimen consisted of peripheral blood mononuclear cells (PBMCs), obtained at baseline. The chain's CDR3 is CASSVAGFGNQPQHF. In nucleotides, the CDR3 is TGTGCCAGCAGCGTAGCGGGATTTGGCAATCAGCCCCAGCATTTT.